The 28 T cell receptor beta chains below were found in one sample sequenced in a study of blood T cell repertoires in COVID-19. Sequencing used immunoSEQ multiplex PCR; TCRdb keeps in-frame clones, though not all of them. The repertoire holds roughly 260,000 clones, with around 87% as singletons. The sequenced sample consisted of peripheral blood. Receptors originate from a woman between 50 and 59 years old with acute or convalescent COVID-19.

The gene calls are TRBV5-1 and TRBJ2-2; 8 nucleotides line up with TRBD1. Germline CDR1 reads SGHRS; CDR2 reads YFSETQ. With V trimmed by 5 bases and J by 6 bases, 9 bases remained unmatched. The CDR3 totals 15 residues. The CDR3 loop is CASRVTGGMSGELFF. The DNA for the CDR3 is TGCGCCAGCAGGGTCACAGGGGGAATGTCCGGGGAGCTGTTTTTT.

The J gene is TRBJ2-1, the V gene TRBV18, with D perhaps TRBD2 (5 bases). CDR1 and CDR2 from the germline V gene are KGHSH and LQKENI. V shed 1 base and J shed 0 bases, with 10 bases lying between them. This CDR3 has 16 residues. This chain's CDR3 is CASSPHPGSSYNEQFF. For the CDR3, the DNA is TGTGCCAGCTCACCACATCCGGGGAGCTCCTACAATGAGCAGTTCTTC.

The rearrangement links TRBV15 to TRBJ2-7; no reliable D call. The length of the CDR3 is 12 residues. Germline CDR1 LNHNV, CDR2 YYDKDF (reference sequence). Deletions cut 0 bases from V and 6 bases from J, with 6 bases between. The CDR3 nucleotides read TGTGCCACCAGCAGAGATCGGGTCGAGCAGTACTTC. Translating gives CATSRDRVEQYF.

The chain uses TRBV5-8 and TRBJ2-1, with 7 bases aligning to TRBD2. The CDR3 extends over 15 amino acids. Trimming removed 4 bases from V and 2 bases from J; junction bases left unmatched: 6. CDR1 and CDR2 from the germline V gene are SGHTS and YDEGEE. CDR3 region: CASSPNLAAYNEQFF. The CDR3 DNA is TGTGCCAGCAGCCCAAACCTAGCGGCCTACAATGAGCAGTTCTTC.

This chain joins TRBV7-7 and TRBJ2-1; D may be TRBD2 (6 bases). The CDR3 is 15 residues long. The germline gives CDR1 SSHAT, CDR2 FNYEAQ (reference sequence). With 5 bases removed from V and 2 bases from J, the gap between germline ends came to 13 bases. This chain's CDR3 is CASSPLRGTYNEQFF. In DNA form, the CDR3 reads TGTGCCAGCAGCCCCCTCCGGGGGACCTACAATGAGCAGTTCTTC.

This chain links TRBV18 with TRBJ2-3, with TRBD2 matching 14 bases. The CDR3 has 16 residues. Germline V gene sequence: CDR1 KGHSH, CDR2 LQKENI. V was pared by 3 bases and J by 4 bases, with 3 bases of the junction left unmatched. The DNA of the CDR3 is TGTGCCAGCTCACCGGAGACTAGCGGGAGGGCAGATACGCAGTATTTT. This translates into CASSPETSGRADTQYF.

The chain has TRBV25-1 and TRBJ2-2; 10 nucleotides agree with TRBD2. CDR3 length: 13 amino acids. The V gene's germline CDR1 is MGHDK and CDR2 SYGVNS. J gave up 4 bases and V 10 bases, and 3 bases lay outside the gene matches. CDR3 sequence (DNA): TGTGCCACCGGACTAGCGGTCACCGGGGAGCTGTTTTTT. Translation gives CATGLAVTGELFF.

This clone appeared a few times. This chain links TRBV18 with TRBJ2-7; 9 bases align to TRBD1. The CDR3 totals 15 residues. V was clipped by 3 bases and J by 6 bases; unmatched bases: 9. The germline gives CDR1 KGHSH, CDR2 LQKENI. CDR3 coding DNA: TGTGCCAGCTCACCCTCCGGGACAGGGAGCGTCGAGCAGTACTTC. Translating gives CASSPSGTGSVEQYF.

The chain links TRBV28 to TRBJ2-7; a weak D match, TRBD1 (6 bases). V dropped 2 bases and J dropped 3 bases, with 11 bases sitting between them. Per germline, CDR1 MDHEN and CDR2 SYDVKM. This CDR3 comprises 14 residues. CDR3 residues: CASSLGHRVYEQYF. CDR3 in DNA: TGTGCCAGCAGTTTAGGCCACAGGGTCTACGAGCAGTACTTC. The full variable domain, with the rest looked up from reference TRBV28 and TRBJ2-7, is DVKVTQSSRYLVKRTGEKVFLECVQDMDHENMFWYRQDPGLGLRLIYFSYDVKMKEKGDIPEGYSVSREKKERFSLILESASTNQTSMYLCASSLGHRVYEQYFGPGTRLTVT.

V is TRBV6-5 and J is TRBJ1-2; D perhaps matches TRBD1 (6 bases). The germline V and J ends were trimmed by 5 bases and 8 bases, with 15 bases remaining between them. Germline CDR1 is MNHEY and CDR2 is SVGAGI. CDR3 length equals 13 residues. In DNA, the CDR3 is TGTGCCAGCAGTACTAACAGGGAAAGAGGCTACACCTTC. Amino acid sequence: CASSTNRERGYTF.

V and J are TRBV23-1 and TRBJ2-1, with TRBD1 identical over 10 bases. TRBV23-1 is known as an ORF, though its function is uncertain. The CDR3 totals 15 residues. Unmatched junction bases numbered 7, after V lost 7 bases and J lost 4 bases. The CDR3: CASIRQGAGYNEQFF. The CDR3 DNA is TGCGCCAGCATCAGACAGGGGGCCGGTTACAATGAGCAGTTCTTC.

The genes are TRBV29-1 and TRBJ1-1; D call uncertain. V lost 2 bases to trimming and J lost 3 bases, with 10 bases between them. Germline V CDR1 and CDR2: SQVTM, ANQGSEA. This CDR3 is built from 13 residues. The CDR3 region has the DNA TGCAGCGTTGAATCCGGACTGGACACTGAAGCTTTCTTT. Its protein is CSVESGLDTEAFF.

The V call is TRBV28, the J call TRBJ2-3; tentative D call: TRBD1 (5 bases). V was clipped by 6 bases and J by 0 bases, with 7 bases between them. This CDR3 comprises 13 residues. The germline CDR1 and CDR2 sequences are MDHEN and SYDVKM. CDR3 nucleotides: TGTGCCAGCAGGACAGTAAGCACAGATACGCAGTATTTT. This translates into CASRTVSTDTQYF.

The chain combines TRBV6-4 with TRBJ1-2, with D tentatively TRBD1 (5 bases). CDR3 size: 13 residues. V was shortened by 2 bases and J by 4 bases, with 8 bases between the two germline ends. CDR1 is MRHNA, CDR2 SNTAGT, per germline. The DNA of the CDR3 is TGTGCCAGCAGTGACCAGGGTGGCTATGGCTACACCTTC. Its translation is CASSDQGGYGYTF.

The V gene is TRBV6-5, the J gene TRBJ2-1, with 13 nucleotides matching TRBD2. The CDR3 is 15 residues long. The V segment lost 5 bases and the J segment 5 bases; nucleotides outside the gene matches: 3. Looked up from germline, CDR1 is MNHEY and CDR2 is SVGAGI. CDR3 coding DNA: TGTGCCAGCAGTCTAGGGACTAGCGGGAACAATGAGCAGTTCTTC. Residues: CASSLGTSGNNEQFF.

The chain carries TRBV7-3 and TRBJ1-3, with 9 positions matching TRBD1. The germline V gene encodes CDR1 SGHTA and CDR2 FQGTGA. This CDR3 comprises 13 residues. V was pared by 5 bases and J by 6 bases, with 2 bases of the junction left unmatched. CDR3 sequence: CASSRQGENTIYF. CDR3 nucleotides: TGTGCCAGCAGCAGACAGGGGGAAAACACCATATATTTT.

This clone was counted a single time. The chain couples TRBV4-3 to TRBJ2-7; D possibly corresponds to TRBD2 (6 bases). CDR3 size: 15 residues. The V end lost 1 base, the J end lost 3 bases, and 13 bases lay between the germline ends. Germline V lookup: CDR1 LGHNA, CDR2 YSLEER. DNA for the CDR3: TGCGCCAGCAGCCAAGTGGTGGGAGGTGGCTACGAGCAGTACTTC. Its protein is CASSQVVGGGYEQYF.

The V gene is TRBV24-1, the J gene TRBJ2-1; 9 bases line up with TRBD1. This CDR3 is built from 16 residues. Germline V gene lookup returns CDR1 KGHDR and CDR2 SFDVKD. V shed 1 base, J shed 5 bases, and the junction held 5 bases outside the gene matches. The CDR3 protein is CATSDFRTGDHNEQFF. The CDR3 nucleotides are TGTGCCACCAGTGATTTCCGGACAGGGGACCACAATGAGCAGTTCTTC.

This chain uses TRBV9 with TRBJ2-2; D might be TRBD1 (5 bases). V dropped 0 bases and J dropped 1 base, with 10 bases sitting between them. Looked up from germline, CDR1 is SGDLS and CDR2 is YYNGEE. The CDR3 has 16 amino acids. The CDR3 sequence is CASSVGGRVNTGELFF. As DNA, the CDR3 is TGTGCCAGCAGCGTAGGTGGCAGGGTGAACACCGGGGAGCTGTTTTTT.

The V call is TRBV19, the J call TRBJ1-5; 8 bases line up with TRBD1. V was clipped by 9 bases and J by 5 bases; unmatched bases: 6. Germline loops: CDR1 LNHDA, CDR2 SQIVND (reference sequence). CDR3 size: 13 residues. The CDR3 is CASGQGSHQPQHF. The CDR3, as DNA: TGTGCCAGCGGACAGGGCTCACATCAGCCCCAGCATTTT. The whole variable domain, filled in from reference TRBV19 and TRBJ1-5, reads DGGITQSPKYLFRKEGQNVTLSCEQNLNHDAMYWYRQDPGQGLRLIYYSQIVNDFQKGDIAEGYSVSREKKESFPLTVTSAQKNPTAFYLCASGQGSHQPQHFGDGTRLSIL.

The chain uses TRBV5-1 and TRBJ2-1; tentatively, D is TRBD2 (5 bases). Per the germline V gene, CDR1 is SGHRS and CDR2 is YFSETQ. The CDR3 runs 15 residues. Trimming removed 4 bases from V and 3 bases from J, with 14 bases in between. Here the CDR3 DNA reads TGCGCCAGCAGCGCGGGTCCGGCGGACTACAATGAGCAGTTCTTC. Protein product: CASSAGPADYNEQFF.

The CDR3 bases are TGCACCAGCAGCCAAGTGCAGGTAGCCGGGGAGCTGTTTTTT. Translated, it gives CTSSQVQVAGELFF. The rearrangement joins TRBV1 to TRBJ2-2; no check of the table's D call, TRBD1, against the DNA was made. TRBV1 is noted as a pseudogene. This CDR3 has 14 residues.

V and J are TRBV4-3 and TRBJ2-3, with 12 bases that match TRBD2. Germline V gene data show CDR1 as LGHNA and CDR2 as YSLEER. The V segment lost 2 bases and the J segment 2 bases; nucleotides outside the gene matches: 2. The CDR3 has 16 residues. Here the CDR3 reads CASSQRLAGDTDTQYF. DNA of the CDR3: TGCGCCAGCAGCCAAAGACTAGCGGGGGACACAGATACGCAGTATTTT.

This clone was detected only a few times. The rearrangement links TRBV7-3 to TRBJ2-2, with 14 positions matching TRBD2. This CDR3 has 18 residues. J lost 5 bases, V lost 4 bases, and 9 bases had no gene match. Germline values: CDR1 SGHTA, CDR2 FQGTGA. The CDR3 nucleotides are TGTGCCAGCAGCTCCCCCGGGACTAGCGGGAGTACGACCGGGGAGCTGTTTTTT. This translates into CASSSPGTSGSTTGELFF.

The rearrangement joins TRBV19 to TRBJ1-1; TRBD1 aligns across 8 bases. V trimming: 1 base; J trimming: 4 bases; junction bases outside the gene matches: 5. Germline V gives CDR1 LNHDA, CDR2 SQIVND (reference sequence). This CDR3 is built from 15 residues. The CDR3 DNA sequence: TGTGCCAGTAGTATAGCCCCAGGGGGCCTCACTGAAGCTTTCTTT. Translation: CASSIAPGGLTEAFF.

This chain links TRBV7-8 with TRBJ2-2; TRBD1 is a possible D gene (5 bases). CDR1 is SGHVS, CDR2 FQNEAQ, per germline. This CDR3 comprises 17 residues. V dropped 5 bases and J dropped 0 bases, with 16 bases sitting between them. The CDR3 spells CASSPEPARANTGELFF. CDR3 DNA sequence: TGTGCCAGCAGCCCCGAGCCGGCCAGGGCGAACACCGGGGAGCTGTTTTTT.

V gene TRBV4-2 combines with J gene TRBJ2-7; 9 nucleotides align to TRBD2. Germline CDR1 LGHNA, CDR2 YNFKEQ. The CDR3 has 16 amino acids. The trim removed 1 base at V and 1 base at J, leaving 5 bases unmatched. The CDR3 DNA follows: TGTGCCAGCAGCCAAGTAGAAGCGGGAGGTTCCTACGAGCAGTACTTC. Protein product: CASSQVEAGGSYEQYF.

CDR3: CASSSGRANYGYTF. The CDR3 nucleotides are TGTGCCAGCAGTTCTGGCAGGGCTAACTATGGCTACACCTTC. This sequence joins TRBV28 and TRBJ1-2; D is perhaps TRBD1 (5 bases). Trimming removed 4 bases from V and 0 bases from J, with 9 bases in between. The CDR3 spans 14 residues. CDR1 is MDHEN, CDR2 SYDVKM, per germline.